This record covers a single TCR beta chain. This record belongs to a study of blood T cell repertoires in COVID-19. On the study more broadly: Acute and convalescent COVID-19 samples came from the United States, Italy and Spain. Sources were T cells, B-cell-depleted T cells, or PBMCs; the material itself was cDNA or gDNA.

With 3 bases removed from V and 4 bases from J, the gap between germline ends came to 12 bases. Germline lookup yields CDR1 DFQATT and CDR2 SNEGSKA (reference sequence). There are 13 residues in the CDR3. TCRdb keeps only in-frame clones here, not all; method: immunoSEQ multiplex PCR. The sample lists roughly 68,000 clones; 88% were seen once. This clonotype was obtained from a woman aged 65 to 85 with acute or convalescent COVID-19. The material sequenced was peripheral blood. The chain is built from TRBV20-1 and TRBJ1-2; perhaps TRBD1 as D (5 bases). The CDR3 loop is CSASGGGLYGYTF. The CDR3 DNA is TGCAGTGCTAGTGGGGGGGGACTCTATGGCTACACCTTC.